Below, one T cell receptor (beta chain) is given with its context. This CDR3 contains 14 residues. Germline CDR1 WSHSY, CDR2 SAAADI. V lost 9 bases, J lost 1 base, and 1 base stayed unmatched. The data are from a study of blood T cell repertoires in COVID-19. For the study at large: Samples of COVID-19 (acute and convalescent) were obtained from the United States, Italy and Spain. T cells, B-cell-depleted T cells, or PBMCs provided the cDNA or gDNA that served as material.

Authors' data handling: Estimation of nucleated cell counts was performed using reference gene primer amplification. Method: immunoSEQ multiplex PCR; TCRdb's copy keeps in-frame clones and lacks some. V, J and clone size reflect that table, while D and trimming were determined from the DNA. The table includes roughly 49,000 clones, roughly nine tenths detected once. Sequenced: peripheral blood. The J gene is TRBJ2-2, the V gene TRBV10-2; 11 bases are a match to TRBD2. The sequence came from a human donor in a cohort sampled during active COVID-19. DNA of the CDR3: TGCGCCAGTGGGACTAGCGGGAACACCGGGGAGCTGTTTTTT. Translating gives CASGTSGNTGELFF.